A single sample is the source of the 25 T cell receptor beta chains below, sequenced in a study of blood T cell repertoires in COVID-19. Repertoires were generated with immunoSEQ multiplex PCR, while TCRdb's copy carries only in-frame clones and drops some. The table has about 300,000 clones, roughly 90% seen once; the top ten hold 2.5% to 3.5%. Sequencing used PBMCs or T cells enriched from blood (not recorded which). These receptors were collected from a woman aged 45 to 65 who had been exposed to COVID-19.

This sequence joins TRBV19 and TRBJ1-2; 9 nucleotides agree with TRBD1. V was pared by 1 base and J by 8 bases, with 14 bases of the junction left unmatched. The germline CDR1 and CDR2 sequences are LNHDA and SQIVND (reference sequence). The CDR3 runs to 17 residues. Here the CDR3 reads CASSIVGTGMMSEGYTF. The CDR3 nucleotides read TGTGCCAGTAGTATAGTTGGGACAGGGATGATGTCGGAAGGCTACACCTTC.

V gene TRBV10-3 combines with J gene TRBJ1-6, with D possibly TRBD1 on 6 matching bases. CDR3 length equals 16 residues. CDR1 is ENHRY and CDR2 is SYGVKD in the germline V gene. V lost 0 bases to trimming and J lost 9 bases, with 15 bases between them. This chain's CDR3 is CAISESAGVTTSPLHF. Written as DNA, the CDR3 is TGTGCCATCAGTGAGTCGGCAGGGGTAACGACTTCACCCCTCCACTTT.

The chain has TRBV6-5 and TRBJ1-6; D remains ambiguous. The CDR3 spans 15 residues. The germline V and J ends were trimmed by 5 bases and 0 bases, with 8 bases remaining between them. Germline CDR1 and CDR2: MNHEY and SVGAGI. CDR3 nucleotide sequence: TGTGCCAGCAGTCCACAGAGCTCCTATAATTCACCCCTCCACTTT. The encoded protein is CASSPQSSYNSPLHF.

The chain links TRBV27 to TRBJ2-4, with D possibly TRBD1 on 5 matching bases. The V gene's germline CDR1 is MNHEY and CDR2 SMNVEV (reference sequence). Deletions cut 8 bases from V and 6 bases from J, with 8 bases between. The CDR3 extends over 11 amino acids. The CDR3 sequence: CASRQRNIQYF. CDR3 nucleotides: TGTGCCAGCCGACAGCGAAACATTCAGTACTTC.

V gene TRBV7-8 combines with J gene TRBJ2-3; D remains ambiguous. Germline CDR1 reads SGHVS; CDR2 reads FQNEAQ. The CDR3 is 12 residues long. With 3 bases removed from V and 4 bases from J, the gap between germline ends came to 5 bases. The chain's CDR3 is CASSFEPDTQYF. The CDR3 nucleotides read TGTGCCAGCAGCTTCGAGCCAGATACGCAGTATTTT.

V gene TRBV7-9 combines with J gene TRBJ2-5; the D gene is possibly TRBD1 (6 bases). Germline CDR1 SEHNR, CDR2 FQNEAQ (reference sequence). The V and J ends lost 5 bases and 2 bases respectively, with 15 bases between them. CDR3 length: 15 residues. The CDR3 region has the DNA TGTGCCAGCAGCCCATCCACAGGGAGACAAGAGACCCAGTACTTC. It translates to CASSPSTGRQETQYF.

This clone was counted a single time. This chain joins TRBV28 and TRBJ2-1; D is unresolved. Germline CDR1 and CDR2: MDHEN and SYDVKM. Trimming cost V 6 bases and J 3 bases, with 6 bases left between them. The CDR3 covers 12 residues. The CDR3 here is CASSPYYNEQFF. DNA for the CDR3: TGTGCCAGCAGCCCGTACTACAATGAGCAGTTCTTC.

The gene calls are TRBV7-2 and TRBJ2-5; D call uncertain. Germline V CDR1 and CDR2: SGHTA, FQGNSA. This CDR3 region has 11 residues. V lost 4 bases to trimming and J lost 3 bases, with 3 bases between them. CDR3 residues: CASSYKETQYF. The DNA of the CDR3 is TGTGCCAGCAGCTATAAAGAGACCCAGTACTTC.

The chain joins TRBV6-2 or TRBV6-3 to TRBJ2-1; maybe TRBD1 (6 bases). CDR3 size: 15 residues. V was shortened by 8 bases and J by 8 bases, with 22 bases between the two germline ends. Looked up from germline, CDR1 is MNHEY and CDR2 is SVGEGT. Written as DNA, the CDR3 is TGTGCCAGCGGCCGGGTAGGGCAGGGGTTCGATGAGCAGTTCTTC. Residues: CASGRVGQGFDEQFF.

This chain uses TRBV2 with TRBJ1-2; the D is unclear. With 7 bases removed from V and 2 bases from J, the gap between germline ends came to 5 bases. Looked up from germline, CDR1 is SNHLY and CDR2 is FYNNEI. The CDR3 covers 11 residues. CDR3 region: CASTQNYGYTF. The CDR3, as DNA: TGTGCCAGCACTCAGAACTATGGCTACACCTTC.

The chain combines TRBV7-2 with TRBJ2-5; D perhaps matches TRBD1 (5 bases). Trimming removed 4 bases at V and 2 bases at J, with 8 bases between. The CDR3 length is 13 residues. Germline V gene sequence: CDR1 SGHTA, CDR2 FQGNSA. DNA of the CDR3: TGTGCCAGCAGCTACAGGACGCAAGAGACCCAGTACTTC. Amino acid sequence: CASSYRTQETQYF. The full variable domain, in which reference TRBV7-2 and TRBJ2-5 provide the parts outside the CDR3, is GAGVSQSPSNKVTEKGKDVELRCDPISGHTALYWYRQSLGQGLEFLIYFQGNSAPDKSGLPSDRFSAERTGGSVSTLTIQRTQQEDSAVYLCASSYRTQETQYFGPGTRLLVL.

This clone was seen just once. The rearrangement joins TRBV15 to TRBJ1-2; D is unresolved. Germline lookup yields CDR1 LNHNV and CDR2 YYDKDF (reference sequence). Trimming cost V 0 bases and J 6 bases, with 11 bases left between them. The length of the CDR3 is 14 residues. CDR3 residues: CATSRDDRSHGYTF. The CDR3 nucleotides are TGTGCCACCAGCAGAGATGACCGGAGCCATGGCTACACCTTC.

The chain carries TRBV5-6 and TRBJ2-3, with TRBD2 matching 11 bases. This CDR3 is 16 amino acids long. Looked up from germline, CDR1 is SGHDT and CDR2 is YYEEEE. The J segment lost 6 bases and the V segment lost 0 bases, leaving 6 bases of the junction unmatched. CDR3 in amino acids: CASSLASGGYVDTQYF. The CDR3 nucleotides are TGTGCCAGCAGCTTGGCTAGCGGGGGGTACGTGGATACGCAGTATTTT.

In DNA form, the CDR3 reads TGCGCCAGCAGCTTGGGGAACAGGGACCCAGGAGGCTATGGCTACACCTTC. This encodes CASSLGNRDPGGYGYTF. V is TRBV5-1 and J is TRBJ1-2; D might be TRBD1 (6 bases). In germline, CDR1 is SGHRS, CDR2 YFSETQ. V lost 0 bases and J 4 bases, leaving 19 bases between the germline ends. There are 17 residues in the CDR3.

V and J are TRBV6-5 and TRBJ1-5, with a weak D call TRBD1 (6 bases). The CDR3 extends over 14 amino acids. The V gene lost 5 bases and the J gene lost 4 bases, with 12 bases spanning the gap. CDR1 is MNHEY, CDR2 SVGAGI, per germline. The CDR3 DNA is TGTGCCAGCAGTACCGACAGGAGGAATCAGCCCCAGCATTTT. Its translation: CASSTDRRNQPQHF.

The J gene is TRBJ2-3, the V gene TRBV11-3, with TRBD2 as a possible D gene (6 bases). The CDR3 extends over 14 amino acids. V was trimmed by 3 bases and J by 6 bases, leaving 13 bases between them. CDR1 and CDR2 (germline): SGHNT, YENEEA. The CDR3 coding sequence is TGTGCCAGCAGCTTTAGACCGGCGGGGGATACGCAGTATTTT. It yields the protein CASSFRPAGDTQYF.

The V and J genes are TRBV5-6 and TRBJ2-3, with 12 bases identical to TRBD2. This CDR3 has 16 residues. Trimming took 0 bases from V and 5 from J; bases not matched to a gene: 4. Germline values: CDR1 SGHDT, CDR2 YYEEEE. The DNA for the CDR3 is TGTGCCAGCAGCTTGGCGCCTAGCGGGGGGGTAGATACGCAGTATTTT. Its translation: CASSLAPSGGVDTQYF. The full variable domain, completed using reference TRBV5-6 and TRBJ2-3, is DAGVTQSPTHLIKTRGQQVTLRCSPKSGHDTVSWYQQALGQGPQFIFQYYEEEERQRGNFPDRFSGHQFPNYSSELNVNALLLGDSALYLCASSLAPSGGVDTQYFGPGTRLTVL.

The chain uses TRBV28 and TRBJ2-3, with TRBD2 matching over 8 bases. CDR1 and CDR2 (germline): MDHEN, SYDVKM. V shed 7 bases and J 7 bases; nucleotides not matched to a gene: 16. The CDR3 length is 16 residues. This CDR3 reads CASIGGTGGPGYTQYF. As DNA, the CDR3 is TGTGCCAGCATAGGGGGGACGGGGGGGCCCGGTTATACGCAGTATTTT. The full variable domain, rest sourced from reference TRBV28 and TRBJ2-3, is DVKVTQSSRYLVKRTGEKVFLECVQDMDHENMFWYRQDPGLGLRLIYFSYDVKMKEKGDIPEGYSVSREKKERFSLILESASTNQTSMYLCASIGGTGGPGYTQYFGPGTRLTVL.

The chain couples TRBV28 to TRBJ2-5, with TRBD2 matching over 11 bases. Germline lookup yields CDR1 MDHEN and CDR2 SYDVKM. Germline trimming cut 2 bases from V and 1 base from J; bases unmatched to any gene: 9. The CDR3 consists of 18 residues. CDR3 bases: TGTGCCAGCAGTTTAACTAGCGGGGGCATGGGGAGCCAAGAGACCCAGTACTTC. It encodes CASSLTSGGMGSQETQYF.

The chain combines TRBV12-3 or TRBV12-4 with TRBJ2-7; a possible D gene is TRBD1 (6 bases). Trimming took 6 bases from V and 3 from J, leaving 12 bases between them. The CDR3 totals 13 residues. The chain's CDR3 is CASRSDRSYEQYF. In DNA, the CDR3 is TGTGCCAGCAGGTCTGACAGGAGCTACGAGCAGTACTTC.

The chain is built from TRBV9 and TRBJ2-1, with a weak D call TRBD1 (6 bases). This CDR3 spans 16 amino acids. The ends were cut back, 4 bases at V and 3 bases at J, with 17 bases in the middle. Germline V gene lookup returns CDR1 SGDLS and CDR2 YYNGEE. CDR3 nucleotide sequence: TGTGCCAGCAGCCCCCGGTCGCAGGGGTACTACAATGAGCAGTTCTTC. This encodes CASSPRSQGYYNEQFF.

The chain uses TRBV13 and TRBJ1-2, with 7 bases lining up with TRBD1. The V segment lost 5 bases and the J segment 0 bases; nucleotides outside the gene matches: 9. Germline CDR1 and CDR2: PRHDT and FYEKMQ (reference sequence). The CDR3 spans 16 residues. CDR3 DNA sequence: TGTGCCAGCAGCCTGCCGAGGGACAGCACTAACTATGGCTACACCTTC. It translates to CASSLPRDSTNYGYTF.

CDR3 loop: CASSNGQGNSPLHF. In DNA form, the CDR3 reads TGTGCCAGCAGTAACGGACAGGGCAATTCACCCCTCCACTTT. The chain combines TRBV6-2 or TRBV6-3 with TRBJ1-6; 8 bases map to TRBD1. The germline CDR1 and CDR2 sequences are MNHEY and SVGEGT. The CDR3 is 14 amino acids. Trimming cost V 5 bases and J 7 bases; bases outside gene matches: 4.

The V call is TRBV4-2, the J call TRBJ1-1, with D tentatively TRBD1 (5 bases). Germline CDR1 reads LGHNA; CDR2 reads YNFKEQ. Trimming cost V 1 base and J 0 bases, with 9 bases left between them. This CDR3 is built from 15 residues. The CDR3 DNA reads TGTGCCAGCAGCCAAGGGGGACTATTGAACACTGAAGCTTTCTTT. Its protein is CASSQGGLLNTEAFF.

The rearrangement uses TRBV5-1 and TRBJ1-4, with D perhaps matching TRBD1 (5 bases). Germline V gives CDR1 SGHRS, CDR2 YFSETQ. With 0 bases removed from V and 9 bases from J, the gap between germline ends came to 12 bases. The CDR3 extends over 14 amino acids. The CDR3 DNA reads TGCGCCAGCAGCTTGGCCCAGGGTCGGCAAAAACTGTTTTTT. The encoded protein is CASSLAQGRQKLFF.